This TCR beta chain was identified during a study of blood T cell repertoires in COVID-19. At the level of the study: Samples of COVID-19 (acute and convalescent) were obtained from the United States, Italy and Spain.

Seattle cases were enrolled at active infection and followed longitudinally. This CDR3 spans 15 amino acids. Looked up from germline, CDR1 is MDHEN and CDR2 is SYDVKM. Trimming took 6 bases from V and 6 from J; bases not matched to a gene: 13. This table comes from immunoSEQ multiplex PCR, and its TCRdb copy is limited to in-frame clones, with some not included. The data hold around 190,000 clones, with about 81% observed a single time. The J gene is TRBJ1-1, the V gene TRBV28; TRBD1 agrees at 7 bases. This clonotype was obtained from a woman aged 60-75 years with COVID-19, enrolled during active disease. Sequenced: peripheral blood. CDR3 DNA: TGTGCCAGCAGACCAACTACAGGGGAAGGGTCTGAAGCTTTCTTT. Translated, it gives CASRPTTGEGSEAFF.